The source of this T cell receptor beta chain is a study of T-cell memory formation after mild COVID-19. From germline, CDR1 is SGHTA and CDR2 FQGNSA. V was pared by 10 bases and J by 8 bases, with 21 bases between. This CDR3 contains 14 residues. TCRdb processed the 5' RACE reads anew with MiXCR; each CDR3 protein has one entry. The sample includes 110,000 to 150,000 distinct CDR3 sequences, around 27% of them seen just once. This clonotype was obtained from an adult woman who had mild COVID-19 (a few samples of this study predate the infection). Cell type and time point are not known. Sample: PBMCs or a T cell subset sorted from them (not recorded which). V gene TRBV7-2 combines with J gene TRBJ2-4, with a weak D call TRBD2 (8 bases). The CDR3 protein is CATAREGARDIQYF. DNA of the CDR3: TGTGCCACCGCCCGGGAGGGGGCGCGGGACATTCAGTACTTC.